These 7 T cell receptor beta chains were sequenced from one sample in a study of metastatic and nonmetastatic thyroid tumors. TCRdb re-called the PCR reads via MiXCR. Among tens of thousands of clones listed, about 15% were seen once. Every patient underwent thyroid surgery untreated. Specimen: tumor tissue. These receptors were obtained from a female donor with papillary thyroid cancer or a benign thyroid nodule (not recorded which). Some clones in this sample may be carry-over from other donors' samples.

In this sample, this clone turned up many times. The chain is built from TRBV19 and TRBJ1-4, with D maybe TRBD1 (5 bases). The V and J ends lost 3 bases and 4 bases respectively, with 9 bases between them. The CDR3 is made up of 14 amino acids. The V gene's germline CDR1 is LNHDA and CDR2 SQIVND (reference sequence). In nucleotides, the CDR3 is TGTGCCAGTAGTATTGGGGGGAGTAATGAAAAACTGTTTTTT. Amino acids: CASSIGGSNEKLFF.

This clone was observed at least ten times. This sequence joins TRBV19 and TRBJ2-7; TRBD2 aligns across 8 bases. This CDR3 spans 13 amino acids. V lost 4 bases and J lost 5; bases outside the gene matches: 4. CDR1 and CDR2 (germline): LNHDA, SQIVND (reference sequence). CDR3 sequence: CASSTRAGDEQYF. The CDR3 DNA reads TGTGCCAGTAGTACCCGAGCGGGGGACGAGCAGTACTTC.

This clone was observed at least ten times. The V gene is TRBV11-2, the J gene TRBJ2-5; the D call may be TRBD1 or TRBD2 (6 bases each). Germline V CDR1 and CDR2: SGHAT, FQNNGV. The CDR3 contains 14 residues. Trimming removed 4 bases at V and 4 bases at J, with 13 bases between. The CDR3 DNA reads TGTGCCAGCAGCTCCTACTCGGGGGCAGAGACCCAGTACTTC. It specifies CASSSYSGAETQYF.

This clone was observed a handful of times. The chain links TRBV15 to TRBJ2-1; D possibly corresponds to TRBD2 (6 bases). Trimming took 0 bases from V and 15 from J, leaving 21 bases between them. This CDR3 has 15 amino acids. The germline CDR1 and CDR2 sequences are LNHNV and YYDKDF (reference sequence). CDR3 nucleotide sequence: TGTGCCACCAGCAGAGATCCGGTTACTAGCCCACGGCGGTTCTTC. This encodes CATSRDPVTSPRRFF. The variable domain in full, completed from reference TRBV15 and TRBJ2-1, reads DAMVIQNPRYQVTQFGKPVTLSCSQTLNHNVMYWYQQKSSQAPKLLFHYYDKDFNNEADTPDNFQSRRPNTSFCFLDIRSPGLGDTAMYLCATSRDPVTSPRRFFGPGTRLTVL.

This clone was found many times. V gene TRBV7-8 combines with J gene TRBJ2-1, with 8 bases that match TRBD1. Trimming at V came to 6 bases and at J to 8 bases, leaving 15 bases not matched to a gene. This CDR3 comprises 16 residues. The germline gives CDR1 SGHVS, CDR2 FQNEAQ. CDR3 nucleotide sequence: TGTGCCAGCAGAACCGCCGGGACAGGACTACAAGATGAGCAGTTCTTC. The encoded protein is CASRTAGTGLQDEQFF.

This clone was seen many times. This could be a read error, since a much larger clone is one nucleotide away. CDR3 protein: CASNLGADTRRSYGYTF. The CDR3 coding sequence is TGTGCCAGCAACTTAGGCGCGGACACTAGAAGAAGCTATGGCTACACCTTC. The chain has TRBV11-1 and TRBJ1-2; a weak D match, TRBD1 (5 bases). The length of the CDR3 is 17 residues. From germline, CDR1 is SGHAT and CDR2 FQDESV (reference sequence).

V gene TRBV6-1 combines with J gene TRBJ2-3; unclear D gene. Trimming took off 8 bases at V and 2 bases at J, with 11 bases between the two ends. Germline CDR1 reads MNHNS; CDR2 reads SASEGT. The CDR3 has 13 residues. This CDR3 reads CASGARLTDTQYF. The CDR3 region has the DNA TGTGCCAGCGGTGCCAGGCTCACAGATACGCAGTATTTT.